The 7 T cell receptor beta chains in this list originate from one sample, sequenced in a study of OX40 agonist ivuxolimab in advanced cancers. The protocol was immunoSEQ multiplex PCR, while the TCRdb copy is restricted to in-frame clones and leaves out a portion. The sample carries 80,000 or so clones, 86% recorded once. The starting material was CD4+ or CD8+ T cells sorted from blood, obtained in a trial of the OX40 agonist ivuxolimab. The receptors stem from an adult with an advanced solid tumor such as melanoma, head and neck, liver or kidney cancer.

The rearrangement links TRBV19 to TRBJ1-2; 11 nucleotides agree with TRBD1. Unmatched junction bases numbered 3, after V lost 2 bases and J lost 4 bases. CDR3 size: 15 residues. Germline loops: CDR1 LNHDA, CDR2 SQIVND (reference sequence). CDR3 in DNA: TGTGCCAGTAGTATACAGGGGACAGGGGGCTATGGCTACACCTTC. Translation gives CASSIQGTGGYGYTF.

This clone came up a few times. The CDR3 loop reads CASSEQRANTEAFF. The CDR3 coding sequence is TGTGCCAGCAGTGAACAGCGGGCGAACACTGAAGCTTTCTTT. This chain connects TRBV2 to TRBJ1-1; no reliable D call. Germline CDR1 reads SNHLY; CDR2 reads FYNNEI. This CDR3 is 14 amino acids long. V was cut by 2 bases and J by 1 base, with 8 bases left in between.

The CDR3 protein is CASSMDVNYSNQPQHF. CDR3 bases: TGTGCCAGCAGCATGGACGTAAATTATAGCAATCAGCCCCAGCATTTT. This chain connects TRBV21-1 to TRBJ1-5. TRBV21-1 is shown as a pseudogene. This CDR3 has 16 amino acids.

The chain carries TRBV28 and TRBJ1-1, with D hard to call. Per germline, CDR1 MDHEN and CDR2 SYDVKM. Trimming removed 2 bases at V and 5 bases at J, with 9 bases between. The CDR3 extends over 13 amino acids. CDR3 sequence: CASSLQEWTEAFF. The CDR3 region has the DNA TGTGCCAGCAGTTTACAAGAATGGACTGAAGCTTTCTTT. The full variable domain, in which reference TRBV28 and TRBJ1-1 provide the parts outside the CDR3, is DVKVTQSSRYLVKRTGEKVFLECVQDMDHENMFWYRQDPGLGLRLIYFSYDVKMKEKGDIPEGYSVSREKKERFSLILESASTNQTSMYLCASSLQEWTEAFFGQGTRLTVV.

This sequence joins TRBV29-1 and TRBJ2-5, with 7 positions matching TRBD2. CDR1 and CDR2 from the germline V gene are SQVTM and ANQGSEA. This CDR3 spans 13 amino acids. Trimming took 2 bases from V and 5 from J; bases not matched to a gene: 5. The CDR3 loop reads CSVEMGGSETQYF. The CDR3 DNA reads TGCAGCGTTGAAATGGGAGGGAGCGAGACCCAGTACTTC.

The chain is built from TRBV30 and TRBJ1-3; D is unclear. Trimming removed 4 bases at V and 4 bases at J, with 5 bases between. Germline loops: CDR1 GTSNPN, CDR2 SVGIG (reference sequence). The CDR3 loop spans 11 amino acids. CDR3 in DNA: TGTGCCTGGACCTTCGGAAACACCATATATTTT. Amino acids: CAWTFGNTIYF.

The gene calls are TRBV11-3 and TRBJ2-2; D not certain. Trimming took 1 base from V and 1 from J, leaving 7 bases between them. The length of the CDR3 is 15 residues. The germline CDR1 and CDR2 sequences are SGHNT and YENEEA. Here the CDR3 DNA reads TGTGCCAGCAGCTTAGGCGCAGGGAACACCGGGGAGCTGTTTTTT. It translates to CASSLGAGNTGELFF.